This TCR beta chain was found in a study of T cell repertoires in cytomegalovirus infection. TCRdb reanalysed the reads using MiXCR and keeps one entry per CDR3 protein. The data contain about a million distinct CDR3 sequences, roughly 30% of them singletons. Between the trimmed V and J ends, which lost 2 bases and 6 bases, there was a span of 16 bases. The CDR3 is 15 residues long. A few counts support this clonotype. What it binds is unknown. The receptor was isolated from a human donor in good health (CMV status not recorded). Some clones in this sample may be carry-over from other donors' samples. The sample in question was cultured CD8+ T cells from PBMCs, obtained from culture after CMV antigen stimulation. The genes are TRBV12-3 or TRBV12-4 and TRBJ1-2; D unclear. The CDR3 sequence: CASSLFRTDPDGYTF. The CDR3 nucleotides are TGTGCCAGCAGTTTATTCCGGACTGACCCGGATGGCTACACCTTC.